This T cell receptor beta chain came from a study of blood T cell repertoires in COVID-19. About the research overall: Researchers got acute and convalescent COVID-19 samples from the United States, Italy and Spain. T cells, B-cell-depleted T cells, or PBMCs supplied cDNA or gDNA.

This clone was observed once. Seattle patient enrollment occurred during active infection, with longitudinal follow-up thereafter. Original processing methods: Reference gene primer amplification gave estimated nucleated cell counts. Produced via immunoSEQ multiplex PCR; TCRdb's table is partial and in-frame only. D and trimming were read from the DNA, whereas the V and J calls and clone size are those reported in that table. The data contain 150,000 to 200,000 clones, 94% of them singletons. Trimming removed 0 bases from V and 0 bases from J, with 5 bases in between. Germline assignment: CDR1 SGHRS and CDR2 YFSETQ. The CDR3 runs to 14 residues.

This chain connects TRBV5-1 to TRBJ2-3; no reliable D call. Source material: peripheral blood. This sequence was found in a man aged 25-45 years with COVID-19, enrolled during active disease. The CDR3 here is CASSLEQSTDTQYF. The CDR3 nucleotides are TGCGCCAGCAGCTTGGAGCAAAGCACAGATACGCAGTATTTT. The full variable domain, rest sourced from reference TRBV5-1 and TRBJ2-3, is KAGVTQTPRYLIKTRGQQVTLSCSPISGHRSVSWYQQTPGQGLQFLFEYFSETQRNKGNFPGRFSGRQFSNSRSEMNVSTLELGDSALYLCASSLEQSTDTQYFGPGTRLTVL.